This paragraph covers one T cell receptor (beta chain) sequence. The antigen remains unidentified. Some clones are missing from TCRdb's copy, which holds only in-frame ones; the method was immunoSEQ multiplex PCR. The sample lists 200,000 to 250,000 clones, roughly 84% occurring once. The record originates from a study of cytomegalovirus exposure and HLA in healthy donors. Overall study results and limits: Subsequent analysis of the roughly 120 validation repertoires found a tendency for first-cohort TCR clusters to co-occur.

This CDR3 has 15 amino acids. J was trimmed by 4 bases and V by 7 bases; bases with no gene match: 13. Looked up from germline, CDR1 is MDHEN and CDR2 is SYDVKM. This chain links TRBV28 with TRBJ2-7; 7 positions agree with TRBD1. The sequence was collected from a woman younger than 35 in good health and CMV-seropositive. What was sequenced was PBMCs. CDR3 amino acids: CASTTRRGGKYEQYF. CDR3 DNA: TGTGCCAGCACCACCAGGCGAGGGGGCAAGTACGAGCAGTACTTC.